This TCR beta chain was recorded in a study of identical twins. The germline V gene encodes CDR1 SGHTA and CDR2 FQGNSA. The V end lost 1 base, the J end lost 0 bases, and 8 bases lay between the germline ends. The CDR3 totals 15 residues. This clonotype was picked up a small number of times. The antigen is not known. Notes on the study in general: Insertion counts were lower in abundant cord blood beta clonotypes, a trend that memory repertoires did not show. The authors noted that invariant MAIT and iNKT cells could partly confound zero-insertion analyses.

Each CDR3 protein gets one entry after TCRdb re-called the 5' RACE reads with MiXCR. The data hold 500,000 or so distinct CDR3 sequences, with 13% to 15% observed a single time. These data were also filed under a second study, of yellow fever vaccine responses in identical twins. This second report adds: Twins reportedly appeared to share part of their vaccine T cell response while keeping part individual.

The genes are TRBV7-2 and TRBJ2-3; D unclear. The specimen was CD4+ T cells sorted from blood. The clonotype comes from a woman in her late teens or twenties in good health. CDR3 protein: CASSLVPVSTDTQYF. In nucleotides, the CDR3 is TGTGCCAGCAGCTTAGTTCCGGTGAGCACAGATACGCAGTATTTT.